The 14 T cell receptor beta chains below were found in one sample sequenced in a study of STAT5B mutations in CD4+ large granular lymphocyte leukemia. The table came from immunoSEQ multiplex PCR; TCRdb's copy has only in-frame clones and leaves some out. The repertoire holds about 9,600 clones, approximately 80% seen once, with roughly 70% in the top ten. The sample taken for sequencing was PBMCs. These receptors all stem from a man aged 55 to 70 with CD4+ T-cell large granular lymphocyte leukemia.

V usage is TRBV9 and J usage is TRBJ2-2; D is undetermined. Germline V gives CDR1 SGDLS, CDR2 YYNGEE. V was cut by 1 base and J by 5 bases, with 6 bases left in between. The CDR3 length is 13 residues. The CDR3 sequence: CASSVYGTGELFF. In DNA form, the CDR3 reads TGTGCCAGCAGCGTATATGGGACCGGGGAGCTGTTTTTT.

V usage is TRBV7-8 and J usage is TRBJ1-2; no firm D call. Trimming pared 3 bases from V and 2 bases from J, leaving 7 bases between. The germline V gene encodes CDR1 SGHVS and CDR2 FQNEAQ. The CDR3 loop spans 13 amino acids. For the CDR3, the DNA is TGTGCCAGCAGCTTGAGGTCCAACTATGGCTACACCTTC. This translates into CASSLRSNYGYTF.

J is TRBJ1-1 and V is TRBV6-5; D may be TRBD1 (5 bases). Per the germline V gene, CDR1 is MNHEY and CDR2 is SVGAGI. This CDR3 spans 14 amino acids. V was clipped by 6 bases and J by 5 bases, with 16 bases between them. This CDR3 is CASRPHRGETEAFF. The CDR3 DNA is TGTGCCAGCAGACCCCATCGGGGGGAGACTGAAGCTTTCTTT.

This chain connects TRBV5-1 to TRBJ2-1, with TRBD1 identical over 10 bases. Trimming removed 2 bases from V and 3 bases from J; junction bases left unmatched: 2. The CDR3 contains 15 residues. Per germline, CDR1 SGHRS and CDR2 YFSETQ. This chain's CDR3 is CASSFGQGGYNEQFF. In DNA, the CDR3 is TGCGCCAGCAGCTTCGGACAGGGGGGCTACAATGAGCAGTTCTTC.

The chain employs TRBV19 and TRBJ1-2; D ambiguous. Trimming removed 1 base at V and 2 bases at J, with 11 bases between. The CDR3 has 15 residues. Germline V lookup: CDR1 LNHDA, CDR2 SQIVND (reference sequence). CDR3 residues: CASSIGEGSNYGYTF. DNA for the CDR3: TGTGCCAGTAGTATAGGAGAAGGTTCGAACTATGGCTACACCTTC.

The chain couples TRBV11-1 to TRBJ2-1; D unclear. V lost 4 bases and J lost 0, with 10 bases in between. The germline V gene has CDR1 SGHAT and CDR2 FQDESV (reference sequence). The CDR3 loop spans 15 amino acids. In nucleotides, the CDR3 is TGTGCCAGCAGCTCGGTAGGGTCCTCCTACAATGAGCAGTTCTTC. It is translated as CASSSVGSSYNEQFF. The whole variable domain, filled in from reference TRBV11-1 and TRBJ2-1, reads EAEVAQSPRYKITEKSQAVAFWCDPISGHATLYWYRQILGQGPELLVQFQDESVVDDSQLPKDRFSAERLKGVDSTLKIQPAELGDSAMYLCASSSVGSSYNEQFFGPGTRLTVL.

J is TRBJ2-7 and V is TRBV27; tentatively, D is TRBD2 (6 bases). In germline, CDR1 is MNHEY, CDR2 SMNVEV (reference sequence). V gave up 7 bases and J gave up 6 bases, with 16 bases separating them. CDR3 length: 13 residues. CDR3 region: CASKRRGFIEQYF. CDR3 bases: TGTGCCAGCAAGAGGCGGGGCTTTATCGAGCAGTACTTC.

V gene TRBV7-2 combines with J gene TRBJ2-7, with D possibly TRBD2 on 6 matching bases. Germline loops: CDR1 SGHTA, CDR2 FQGNSA. V lost 5 bases to trimming and J lost 3 bases, with 8 bases between them. The CDR3 extends over 12 amino acids. The CDR3 DNA reads TGTGCCAGCAGCCCGGGGGACTACGAGCAGTACTTC. It is translated as CASSPGDYEQYF.

The J gene is TRBJ2-7, the V gene TRBV19; the match to TRBD1 covers 12 bases. Germline loops: CDR1 LNHDA, CDR2 SQIVND (reference sequence). CDR3 length: 14 amino acids. V was clipped by 7 bases and J by 6 bases; unmatched bases: 7. CDR3 sequence (DNA): TGTGCCAGTAAGAAGGGACAGGGGGCCTTCGAGCAGTACTTC. Translated, it gives CASKKGQGAFEQYF.

This clone has only one observation. The chain has TRBV7-2 and TRBJ1-5; possibly TRBD1 for D (6 bases). CDR3 length: 14 amino acids. V was pared by 6 bases and J by 6 bases, with 15 bases between. Per the germline V gene, CDR1 is SGHTA and CDR2 is FQGNSA. CDR3 loop: CASSGGGGRQPQHF. As DNA, the CDR3 is TGTGCCAGCAGTGGAGGAGGGGGACGTCAGCCCCAGCATTTT.

Concerning this clone: The junction shows a germline mismatch at one end, possibly a read error. V gene TRBV6-1 combines with J gene TRBJ1-5; D is perhaps TRBD1 (6 bases). The CDR3 is made up of 12 amino acids. Germline CDR1 reads MNHNS; CDR2 reads SASEGT. CDR3 in amino acids: CASSGTGQRQHF. The CDR3 nucleotides are TGTGCCAGCAGCGGAACCGGACAGCGCCAGCATTTT.

The chain recombines TRBV28 with TRBJ2-5, with D possibly called TRBD1 or TRBD2 (5 bases each). CDR3 length: 15 residues. The germline V gene has CDR1 MDHEN and CDR2 SYDVKM. Between the trimmed V and J ends, which lost 5 bases and 4 bases, there was a span of 17 bases. The chain's CDR3 is CASSGSPQGPETQYF. CDR3 coding DNA: TGTGCCAGCAGTGGATCCCCCCAGGGACCAGAGACCCAGTACTTC.

This rearrangement joins TRBV2 to TRBJ2-5; D remains ambiguous. The J call may not be correct, given that the DNA end is closer to TRBJ2-7. The CDR3 runs to 12 residues. CDR1 is SNHLY, CDR2 FYNNEI, per germline. The CDR3 protein is CASTLIRDEQYF. DNA of the CDR3: TGTGCCAGCACATTAATTAGGGACGAGCAGTACTTC.

The gene calls are TRBV6-1 and TRBJ2-3; D might be TRBD1 (5 bases). Trimming pared 4 bases from V and 0 bases from J, leaving 11 bases between. The germline V gene encodes CDR1 MNHNS and CDR2 SASEGT. The length of the CDR3 is 15 residues. CDR3 loop: CASSVWAGSTDTQYF. Here the CDR3 DNA reads TGTGCCAGCAGTGTTTGGGCAGGGAGCACAGATACGCAGTATTTT.